This T cell receptor (beta chain) was recorded in a study of a mutant IDH1 vaccine in newly diagnosed glioma. Whole-study context: Before enrollment, the patients had been treated with radiotherapy alone, temozolomide alone, or both together. Most of them had received both. Regarding the study as a whole: Researchers report vaccine-induced immune responses in 80% to 95% of patients.

Regarding time point: baseline, week 1 (first vaccination visit). The treatment is: pre-vaccination baseline after standard-of-care therapy. The donors had new WHO grade 3 or 4 astrocytomas; these were IDH1-mutant and ATRX-lost. This CDR3 region has 18 residues. V was shortened by 3 bases and J by 1 base, with 16 bases between the two germline ends. Germline V lookup: CDR1 MDHEN, CDR2 SYDVKM. A remark on this clone: Its matching antigen is unknown.

The method was immunoSEQ multiplex PCR; TCRdb's version includes in-frame clones alone and lacks a portion of them. The data show about 69,000 clones, 70% to 90% seen once. The clonotype comes from a man aged 25-45 years with glioma. The sample here was PBMCs, taken from a glioma patient treated with radiotherapy, temozolomide or both. This chain uses TRBV28 with TRBJ2-6; tentatively, D is TRBD1 (5 bases). The CDR3 loop reads CASSFRVPSRSGANVLTF. In DNA form, the CDR3 reads TGTGCCAGCAGTTTCAGGGTACCATCACGATCTGGGGCCAACGTCCTGACTTTC.